This T cell receptor beta chain stems from a study of blood T cell repertoires in COVID-19. Study-level information: Some COVID-19 samples were acute and others convalescent; all came from the United States, Italy and Spain. T cells, B-cell-depleted T cells, or PBMCs provided the cDNA or gDNA that served as material.

In the authors' workflow: Amplified reference gene primers provided the basis for estimating nucleated cell counts. Produced via immunoSEQ multiplex PCR; TCRdb's table is partial and in-frame only. That table is the source of V, J and clone size, and D and trimming were worked out from the DNA. Among fewer than 75,000 clones, approximately 92% were seen once, and the ten largest hold roughly 9.6%. Trimming removed 4 bases from V and 2 bases from J; junction bases left unmatched: 4. The CDR3 totals 14 residues. Looked up from germline, CDR1 is LGHDT and CDR2 is YNNKEL (reference sequence). The rearrangement uses TRBV3-1 (or the pseudogene TRBV3-2) and TRBJ2-7; 8 nucleotides line up with TRBD2. The sequenced sample was peripheral blood. This TCR came from a man older than 75 with acute or convalescent COVID-19. As DNA, the CDR3 is TGTGCCAGCAGCCGTAGCGGGACCCCCTACGAGCAGTACTTC. The encoded protein is CASSRSGTPYEQYF.